A single sample is the source of the 20 T cell receptor beta chains below, sequenced in a study of blood T cell repertoires in COVID-19. Sequencing was performed with immunoSEQ multiplex PCR; in TCRdb, only in-frame clones are kept and a portion is missing. The table includes roughly 480,000 clones, about 88% detected once. Sequenced input: peripheral blood. All receptors come from a young man with COVID-19, enrolled during active disease.

This clone was observed a few times. The chain employs TRBV3-1 (or the pseudogene TRBV3-2) and TRBJ1-1, with 7 bases that match TRBD1. Germline loops: CDR1 LGHDT, CDR2 YNNKEL (reference sequence). After removal of 6 bases from V and 0 bases from J, the junction contained 4 bases not matched to a gene. The CDR3 consists of 14 residues. CDR3 nucleotides: TGTGCCAGCAGGGCGACAGGGCTGAACACTGAAGCTTTCTTT. Translated: CASRATGLNTEAFF.

This chain links TRBV30 with TRBJ1-5; D gene uncertain. The germline V and J ends were trimmed by 0 bases and 3 bases, with 9 bases remaining between them. Germline loops: CDR1 GTSNPN, CDR2 SVGIG (reference sequence). There are 14 residues in the CDR3. CDR3 nucleotide sequence: TGTGCCTGGAGTGTCCCCCCGTACAATCAGCCCCAGCATTTT. As protein: CAWSVPPYNQPQHF.

This clone was found a few times. The V call is TRBV4-1, the J call TRBJ1-2; TRBD1 agrees at 7 bases. The CDR3 covers 16 residues. CDR1 is MGHRA and CDR2 is YSYEKL in the germline V gene. Losses at the gene ends were 0 bases for V and 4 bases for J; bases not matched to a gene: 8. CDR3 nucleotide sequence: TGCGCCAGCAGCCAAGACAAGACAGGGAGGATCTATGGCTACACCTTC. This codes for CASSQDKTGRIYGYTF.

The rearrangement links TRBV19 to TRBJ1-1; 8 positions match TRBD1. Germline V gene data show CDR1 as LNHDA and CDR2 as SQIVND (reference sequence). CDR3 length: 16 amino acids. Germline trimming cut 5 bases from V and 1 base from J; bases unmatched to any gene: 9. CDR3 bases: TGTGCCAGTAGTCCACGTCCCGGGACAGGGAACACTGAAGCTTTCTTT. Translated, it gives CASSPRPGTGNTEAFF.

The V and J genes are TRBV3-1 (or the pseudogene TRBV3-2) and TRBJ1-1; D gene uncertain. This CDR3 contains 13 residues. V shed 3 bases and J shed 9 bases, with 14 bases lying between them. From germline, CDR1 is LGHDT and CDR2 YNNKEL (reference sequence). The DNA for the CDR3 is TGTGCCAGCAGCCAGACAACCTCTTCCCAAGCTTTCTTT. Encoded protein: CASSQTTSSQAFF.

This chain joins TRBV2 and TRBJ2-7; possibly TRBD2 for D (6 bases). The CDR3 has 13 residues. V gave up 6 bases and J gave up 1 base, with 10 bases separating them. Germline CDR1 SNHLY, CDR2 FYNNEI. For the CDR3, the DNA is TGTGCCAGCAGGCGGGACGGTTCCTACGAGCAGTACTTC. This gives the protein CASRRDGSYEQYF.

The chain carries TRBV28 and TRBJ2-7; 12 bases line up with TRBD1. The CDR3 sequence is 19 residues long. J was trimmed by 4 bases and V by 2 bases; bases with no gene match: 15. The germline V gene has CDR1 MDHEN and CDR2 SYDVKM. CDR3 residues: CASSLPPRIRDRGLYEQYF. The DNA of the CDR3 is TGTGCCAGCAGTTTACCGCCAAGGATAAGGGACAGGGGGCTGTACGAGCAGTACTTC.

The chain joins TRBV5-1 to TRBJ2-7; 12 bases are shared with TRBD2. Germline V lookup: CDR1 SGHRS, CDR2 YFSETQ. The junction had 7 bases not matched to a gene; V was cut back by 5 bases and J by 4 bases. This CDR3 region has 15 residues. The CDR3 spells CASRLGTSGYYEQYF. CDR3 sequence (DNA): TGCGCCAGCAGACTCGGGACTAGCGGGTATTACGAGCAGTACTTC.

The chain links TRBV5-6 to TRBJ2-3, with 7 positions matching TRBD2. V lost 3 bases, J lost 1 base, and 8 bases stayed unmatched. The CDR3 sequence is 16 residues long. Germline V lookup: CDR1 SGHDT, CDR2 YYEEEE. The CDR3 is CASSSFGLAGTDTQYF. For the CDR3, the DNA is TGTGCCAGCAGCTCTTTCGGGCTAGCGGGCACAGATACGCAGTATTTT.

V is TRBV2 and J is TRBJ2-1; D is perhaps TRBD2 (5 bases). From germline, CDR1 is SNHLY and CDR2 FYNNEI. Trimming shortened V by 4 bases and J by 4 bases, and 14 bases separated the two germline ends. The CDR3 has 15 amino acids. In DNA form, the CDR3 reads TGTGCCAGCAGTGGAACTAGTGGGGTTTACAATGAGCAGTTCTTC. Translated, it gives CASSGTSGVYNEQFF.

The chain has TRBV4-2 and TRBJ2-1, with unresolved D. The V end was cut by 3 bases, the J end by 2 bases, with 11 bases between. The CDR3 contains 15 residues. Germline CDR1 is LGHNA and CDR2 is YNFKEQ. The CDR3 DNA sequence: TGTGCCAGCAGCCAGGAGTTGTTGCCCTACAATGAGCAGTTCTTC. Translated, it gives CASSQELLPYNEQFF.

This chain links TRBV6-5 with TRBJ1-2; 10 bases agree with TRBD1. CDR3 length: 14 residues. Trimming removed 1 base from V and 7 bases from J; junction bases left unmatched: 3. The germline V gene has CDR1 MNHEY and CDR2 SVGAGI. The CDR3 DNA is TGTGCCAGCAGTTACTTAGGACAGGGGGGTGGCTACACCTTC. Residues: CASSYLGQGGGYTF.

The rearrangement uses TRBV2 and TRBJ1-5; TRBD1 might be the D (6 bases). The V end was cut by 1 base, the J end by 6 bases, with 7 bases between. The CDR3 spans 13 residues. The germline V gene has CDR1 SNHLY and CDR2 FYNNEI. CDR3 DNA sequence: TGTGCCAGCAGTGAAGGAGGGGGTCAGCCCCAGCATTTT. Translated: CASSEGGGQPQHF.

In the case of this clone: Additional DNA sequences in this sample encode the identical CDR3. The chain joins TRBV6-5 to TRBJ1-1, with D perhaps matching TRBD1 (5 bases). This CDR3 is 13 amino acids long. Germline assignment: CDR1 MNHEY and CDR2 SVGAGI. V was cut by 0 bases and J by 5 bases, with 7 bases left in between. The CDR3 here is CASSYSGGTEAFF. The CDR3 DNA is TGTGCCAGCAGTTACTCTGGGGGGACTGAAGCTTTCTTT.

The chain combines TRBV19 with TRBJ2-1, with D unclear. Germline assignment: CDR1 LNHDA and CDR2 SQIVND (reference sequence). Trimming took off 0 bases at V and 5 bases at J, with 5 bases between the two ends. The CDR3 totals 13 residues. This CDR3 reads CASSIDGDNEQFF. In DNA form, the CDR3 reads TGTGCCAGTAGTATAGACGGAGACAATGAGCAGTTCTTC.

Only a few counts were recorded for this clone. This chain connects TRBV9 to TRBJ2-3; D might be TRBD2 (5 bases). Germline assignment: CDR1 SGDLS and CDR2 YYNGEE. V was shortened by 0 bases and J by 0 bases, with 8 bases between the two germline ends. The CDR3 contains 15 residues. CDR3 nucleotides: TGTGCCAGCAGCGTAGAACGGGGTAGCACAGATACGCAGTATTTT. Translation: CASSVERGSTDTQYF.

The sample holds one count of this clone. The V gene is TRBV27, the J gene TRBJ2-7; D perhaps matches TRBD2 (5 bases). Germline CDR1 and CDR2: MNHEY and SMNVEV (reference sequence). V was cut by 6 bases and J by 4 bases, with 13 bases left in between. The CDR3 extends over 13 amino acids. CDR3 in DNA: TGTGCCAGCAGCCCCGGGGTTGCGTACGAGCAGTACTTC. Its translation is CASSPGVAYEQYF.

V is TRBV11-2 and J is TRBJ2-7; D might be TRBD1 (5 bases). CDR1 is SGHAT and CDR2 is FQNNGV in the germline V gene. V lost 1 base and J lost 0, with 10 bases in between. This CDR3 spans 15 amino acids. The CDR3 loop reads CASSLADTSSYEQYF. CDR3 in DNA: TGTGCCAGCAGCTTAGCGGACACTTCCTCCTACGAGCAGTACTTC.

CDR3 sequence: CASSPQQGPEAFF. The CDR3 DNA is TGCGCCAGCAGCCCCCAACAGGGGCCTGAAGCTTTCTTT. The J gene is TRBJ1-1, the V gene TRBV4-1; 7 bases line up with TRBD1. Trimming cost V 4 bases and J 6 bases; bases outside gene matches: 5. The CDR3 is 13 residues long. Germline-derived CDR1 and CDR2 are MGHRA and YSYEKL.

The genes are TRBV7-6 and TRBJ2-5; 11 positions match TRBD2. The CDR3 is made up of 15 amino acids. The junction had 4 bases not matched to a gene; V was cut back by 3 bases and J by 4 bases. In germline, CDR1 is SGHVS, CDR2 FNYEAQ. The CDR3: CASSLTGLAAETQYF. CDR3 coding DNA: TGTGCCAGCAGCTTGACGGGACTAGCGGCAGAGACCCAGTACTTC.